This T cell receptor (beta chain) is drawn from a study of T cell responses to AZD1222 COVID-19 vaccine. Whole-study findings and limits: The donor cohort was predominantly white British with a female majority, and clonal diversity may have been underestimated.

Assay used: immunoSEQ multiplex PCR; TCRdb lists only in-frame clones, some missing. In the table there are 90,000 to 150,000 clones, 70% to 90% of which are singletons. In the case of this clone: Its antigen is unknown.

V gave up 6 bases and J gave up 5 bases, with 7 bases separating them. The CDR3 extends over 11 amino acids. CDR1 SNHLY and CDR2 FYNNEI come from the germline V gene. The rearrangement joins TRBV2 to TRBJ2-5, with D unresolved. The source of this sequence is an adult in good health. The source was peripheral blood, collected on day 0 of AZD1222 vaccination. CDR3 loop: CASRVGETQYF. The CDR3 DNA is TGTGCCAGCAGAGTAGGGGAGACCCAGTACTTC.